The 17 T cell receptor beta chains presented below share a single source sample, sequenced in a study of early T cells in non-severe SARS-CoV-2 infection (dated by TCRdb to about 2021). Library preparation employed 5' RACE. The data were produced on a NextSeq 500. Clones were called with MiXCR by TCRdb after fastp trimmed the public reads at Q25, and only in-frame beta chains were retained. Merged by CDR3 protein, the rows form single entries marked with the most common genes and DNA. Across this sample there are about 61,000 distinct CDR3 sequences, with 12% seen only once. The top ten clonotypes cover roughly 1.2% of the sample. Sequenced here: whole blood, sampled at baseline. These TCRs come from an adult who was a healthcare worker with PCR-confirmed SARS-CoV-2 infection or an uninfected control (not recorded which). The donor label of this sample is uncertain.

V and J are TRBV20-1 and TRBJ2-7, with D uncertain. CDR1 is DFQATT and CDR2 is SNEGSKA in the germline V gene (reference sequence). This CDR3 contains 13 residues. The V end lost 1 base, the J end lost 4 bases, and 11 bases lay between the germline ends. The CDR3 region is CSARVHGSYEQYV. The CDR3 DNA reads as TGCAGTGCTAGAGTTCACGGATCATACGAGCAGTACGTC.

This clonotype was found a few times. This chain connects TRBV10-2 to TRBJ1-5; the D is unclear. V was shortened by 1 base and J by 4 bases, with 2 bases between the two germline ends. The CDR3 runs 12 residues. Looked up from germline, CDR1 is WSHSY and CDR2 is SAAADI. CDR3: CASSELNQPQHF. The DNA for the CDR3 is TGCGCCAGCAGTGAGTTAAATCAGCCCCAGCATTTT.

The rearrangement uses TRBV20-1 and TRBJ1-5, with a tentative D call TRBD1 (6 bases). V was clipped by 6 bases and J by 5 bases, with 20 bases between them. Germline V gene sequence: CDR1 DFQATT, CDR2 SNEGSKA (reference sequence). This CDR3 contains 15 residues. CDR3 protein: CSARRGGRADQPQHF. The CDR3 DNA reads TGCAGTGCCCGGCGGGGGGGGCGCGCCGATCAGCCCCAGCATTTT.

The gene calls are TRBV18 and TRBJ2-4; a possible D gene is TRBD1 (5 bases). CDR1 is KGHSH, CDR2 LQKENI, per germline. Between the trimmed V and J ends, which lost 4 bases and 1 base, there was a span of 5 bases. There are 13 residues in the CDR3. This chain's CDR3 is CASSQGAKNIQYF. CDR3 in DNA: TGTGCCAGCTCACAGGGGGCCAAAAACATTCAGTACTTC.

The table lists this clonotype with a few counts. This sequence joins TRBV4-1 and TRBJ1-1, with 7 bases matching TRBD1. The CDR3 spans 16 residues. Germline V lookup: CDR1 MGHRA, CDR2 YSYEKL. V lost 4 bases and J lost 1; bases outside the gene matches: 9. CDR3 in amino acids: CASSRGTEERNTEAFF. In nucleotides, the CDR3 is TGCGCCAGCAGCCGTGGGACAGAAGAAAGGAACACTGAAGCTTTCTTT.

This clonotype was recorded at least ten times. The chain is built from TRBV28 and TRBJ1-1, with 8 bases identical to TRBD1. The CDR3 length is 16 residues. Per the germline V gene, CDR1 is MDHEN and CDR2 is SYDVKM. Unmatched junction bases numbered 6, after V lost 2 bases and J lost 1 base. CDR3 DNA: TGTGCCAGCAGTTTAGCTTTTGGACAGGGGAACACTGAAGCTTTCTTT. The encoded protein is CASSLAFGQGNTEAFF.

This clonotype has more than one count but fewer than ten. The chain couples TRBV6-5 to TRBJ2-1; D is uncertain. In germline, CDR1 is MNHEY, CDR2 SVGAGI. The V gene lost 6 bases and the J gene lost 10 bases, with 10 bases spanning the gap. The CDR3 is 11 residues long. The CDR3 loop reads CASRDVKEQFF. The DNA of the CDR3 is TGTGCCAGCAGAGACGTTAAGGAGCAGTTCTTC.

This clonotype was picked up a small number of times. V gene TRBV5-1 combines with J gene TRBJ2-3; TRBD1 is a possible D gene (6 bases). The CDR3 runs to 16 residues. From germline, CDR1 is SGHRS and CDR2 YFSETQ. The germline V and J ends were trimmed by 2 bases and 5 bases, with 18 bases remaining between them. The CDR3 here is CASSLATGETEDTQYF. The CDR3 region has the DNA TGCGCCAGCAGCTTAGCGACAGGAGAAACGGAAGATACGCAGTATTTT.

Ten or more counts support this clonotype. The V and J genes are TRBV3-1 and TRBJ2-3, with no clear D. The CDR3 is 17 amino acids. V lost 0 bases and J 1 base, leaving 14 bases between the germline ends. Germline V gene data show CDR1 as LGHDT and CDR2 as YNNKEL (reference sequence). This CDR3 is CASSQDLVTPGTDTQYF. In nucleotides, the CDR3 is TGTGCCAGCAGCCAAGATTTAGTAACCCCCGGCACAGATACGCAGTATTTT.

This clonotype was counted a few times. CDR3 bases: TGTGCCACCAGTGATCTAAAGGGGATCCTAAAGTTCTTC. This codes for CATSDLKGILKFF. The chain combines TRBV24-1 with TRBJ2-1, with D possibly TRBD1 on 5 matching bases. Trimming left V 3 bases short and J 14 bases short, with 16 bases between. CDR1 is KGHDR, CDR2 SFDVKD, per germline. The CDR3 extends over 13 amino acids.

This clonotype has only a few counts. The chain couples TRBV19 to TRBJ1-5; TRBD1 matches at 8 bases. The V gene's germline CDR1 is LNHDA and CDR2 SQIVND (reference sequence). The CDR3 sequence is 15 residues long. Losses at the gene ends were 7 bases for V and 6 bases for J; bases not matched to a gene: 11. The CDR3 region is CASTSLAGGGQPQHF. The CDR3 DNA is TGTGCCAGTACCTCCTTGGCAGGGGGCGGTCAGCCCCAGCATTTT.

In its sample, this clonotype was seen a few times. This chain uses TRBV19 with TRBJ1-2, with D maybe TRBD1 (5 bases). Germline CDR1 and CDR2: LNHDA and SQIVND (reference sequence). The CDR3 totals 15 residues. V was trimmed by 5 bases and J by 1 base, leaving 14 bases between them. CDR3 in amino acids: CASSHTGTDNYGYTF. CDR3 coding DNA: TGTGCCAGTAGTCATACCGGGACGGATAACTATGGCTACACCTTC.

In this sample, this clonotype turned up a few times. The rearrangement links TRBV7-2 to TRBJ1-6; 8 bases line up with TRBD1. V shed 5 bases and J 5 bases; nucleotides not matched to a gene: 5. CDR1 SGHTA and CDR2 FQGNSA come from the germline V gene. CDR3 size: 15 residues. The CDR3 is CASSPRQGNNSPLHF. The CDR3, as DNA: TGTGCCAGCAGCCCCCGACAGGGGAATAATTCACCCCTCCACTTT.

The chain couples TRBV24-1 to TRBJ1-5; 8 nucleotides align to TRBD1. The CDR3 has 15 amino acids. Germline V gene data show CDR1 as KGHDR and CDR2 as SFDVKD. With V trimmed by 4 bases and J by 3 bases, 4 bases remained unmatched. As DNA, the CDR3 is TGTGCCACCAGTGAGGGGGACAGGCTCAATCAGCCCCAGCATTTT. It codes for CATSEGDRLNQPQHF.

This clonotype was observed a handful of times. The CDR3 DNA follows: TGCAGTGCTAGTAGGGGGAAAGATGAGCAGTTCTTC. It encodes CSASRGKDEQFF. The V call is TRBV20-1, the J call TRBJ2-1; TRBD1 might be the D (6 bases). This CDR3 has 12 amino acids. The V end was cut by 3 bases, the J end by 8 bases, with 11 bases between. The germline V gene has CDR1 DFQATT and CDR2 SNEGSKA (reference sequence).

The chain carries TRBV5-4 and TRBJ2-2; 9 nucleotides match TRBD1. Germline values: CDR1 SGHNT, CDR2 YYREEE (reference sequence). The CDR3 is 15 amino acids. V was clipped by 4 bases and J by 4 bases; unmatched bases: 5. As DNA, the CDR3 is TGTGCCAGCAGCCCGGGACAGGGCATCACCGGGGAGCTGTTTTTT. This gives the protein CASSPGQGITGELFF.

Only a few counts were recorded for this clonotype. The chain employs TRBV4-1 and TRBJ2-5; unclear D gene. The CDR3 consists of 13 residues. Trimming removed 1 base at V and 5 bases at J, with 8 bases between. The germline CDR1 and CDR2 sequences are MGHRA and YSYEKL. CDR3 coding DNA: TGCGCCAGCAGCCAAGTGCCCGGGGAGACCCAGTACTTC. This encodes CASSQVPGETQYF.